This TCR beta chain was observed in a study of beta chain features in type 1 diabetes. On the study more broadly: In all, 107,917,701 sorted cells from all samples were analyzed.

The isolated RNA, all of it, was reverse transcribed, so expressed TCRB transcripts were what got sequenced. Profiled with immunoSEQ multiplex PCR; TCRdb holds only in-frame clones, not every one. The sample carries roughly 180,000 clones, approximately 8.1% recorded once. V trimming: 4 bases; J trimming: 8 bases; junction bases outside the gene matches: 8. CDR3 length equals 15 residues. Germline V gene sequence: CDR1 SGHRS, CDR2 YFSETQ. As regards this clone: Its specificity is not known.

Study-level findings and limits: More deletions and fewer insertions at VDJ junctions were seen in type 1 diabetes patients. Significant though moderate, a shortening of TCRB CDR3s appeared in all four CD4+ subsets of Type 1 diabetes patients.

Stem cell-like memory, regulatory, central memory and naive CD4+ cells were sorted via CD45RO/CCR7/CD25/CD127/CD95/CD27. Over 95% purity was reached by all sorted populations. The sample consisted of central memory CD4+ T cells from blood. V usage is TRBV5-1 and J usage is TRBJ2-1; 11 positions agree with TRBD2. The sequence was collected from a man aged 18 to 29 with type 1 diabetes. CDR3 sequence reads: CASSQTSGSGDEQFF. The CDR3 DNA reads TGCGCCAGCAGCCAAACTAGCGGGAGTGGGGATGAGCAGTTCTTC.